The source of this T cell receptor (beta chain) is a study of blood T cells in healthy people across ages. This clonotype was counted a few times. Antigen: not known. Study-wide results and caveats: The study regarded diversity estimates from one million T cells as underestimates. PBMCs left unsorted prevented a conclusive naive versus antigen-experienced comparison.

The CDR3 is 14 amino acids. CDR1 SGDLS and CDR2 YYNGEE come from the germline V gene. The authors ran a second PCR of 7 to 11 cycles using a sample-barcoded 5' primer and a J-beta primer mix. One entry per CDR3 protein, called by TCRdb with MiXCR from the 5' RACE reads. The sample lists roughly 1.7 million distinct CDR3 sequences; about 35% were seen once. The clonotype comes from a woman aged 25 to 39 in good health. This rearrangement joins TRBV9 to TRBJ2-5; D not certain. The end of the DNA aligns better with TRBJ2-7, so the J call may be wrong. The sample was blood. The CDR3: CASSVEMSSGEQYF. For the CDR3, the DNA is TGTGCCAGCAGCGTAGAAATGAGCTCGGGCGAGCAGTACTTC.